The clone carrying this TCR beta chain was found a few times. Its antigen remains unknown. The V gene lost 0 bases and the J gene lost 0 bases, with 8 bases spanning the gap. The CDR3 runs to 15 residues. Germline CDR1 is MGHRA and CDR2 is YSYEKL. These data are taken from a study of PD-L1 blockade in urothelial cancer. Here immunoSEQ multiplex PCR was the method, and the copy in TCRdb shows in-frame clones only, minus some. This sample has roughly 45,000 clones, with 65% to 85% found just once. Time point here: pretreatment peripheral blood. Points from the study as a whole: In blood sampled pretreatment, TCR clonality below the median predicted better survival.

This TCR was sampled from a man between 60 and 70 years old with urothelial cancer. The material sequenced was PBMCs, taken around atezolizumab (anti-PD-L1) treatment. The rearrangement uses TRBV4-1 and TRBJ1-2; D call uncertain. CDR3: CASSQEQGANYGYTF. The CDR3, as DNA: TGCGCCAGCAGCCAAGAACAAGGAGCTAACTATGGCTACACCTTC.